Following are 22 T cell receptor beta chains from one sample sequenced in a study of blood T cell repertoires in COVID-19. Assay used: immunoSEQ multiplex PCR; TCRdb lists only in-frame clones, some missing. This table has under 200,000 clones, about nine tenths appearing once. Specimen: peripheral blood. The origin of the receptors is a man between 18 and 35 years old with active or convalescent COVID-19.

This chain uses TRBV2 with TRBJ1-1, with TRBD1 as a possible D gene (5 bases). Deletions cut 4 bases from V and 5 bases from J, with 14 bases between. CDR1 SNHLY and CDR2 FYNNEI come from the germline V gene. The CDR3 consists of 14 residues. CDR3 sequence (DNA): TGTGCCAGCAGTGTGTCAGGGCTGCGTACTGAAGCTTTCTTT. It yields the protein CASSVSGLRTEAFF.

The chain joins TRBV11-2 to TRBJ1-1; 7 bases are a match to TRBD1. V trimming: 5 bases; J trimming: 5 bases; junction bases outside the gene matches: 11. Germline CDR1 SGHAT, CDR2 FQNNGV. The CDR3 consists of 15 residues. DNA of the CDR3: TGTGCCAGCAGCCAAGCACAGGGGTTTGGAACTGAAGCTTTCTTT. The encoded protein is CASSQAQGFGTEAFF.

This clone was seen once. The V gene is TRBV7-2, the J gene TRBJ2-1, with 7 bases lining up with TRBD1. With V trimmed by 3 bases and J by 4 bases, 3 bases remained unmatched. CDR3 length equals 14 residues. Germline values: CDR1 SGHTA, CDR2 FQGNSA. The CDR3 DNA is TGTGCCAGCAGCTTTGACAGGGCATACAATGAGCAGTTCTTC. This sequence encodes CASSFDRAYNEQFF. The full variable domain, with the rest looked up from reference TRBV7-2 and TRBJ2-1, is GAGVSQSPSNKVTEKGKDVELRCDPISGHTALYWYRQSLGQGLEFLIYFQGNSAPDKSGLPSDRFSAERTGGSVSTLTIQRTQQEDSAVYLCASSFDRAYNEQFFGPGTRLTVL.

The chain has TRBV7-2 and TRBJ1-1; D perhaps matches TRBD1 (5 bases). The CDR3 contains 15 residues. V lost 2 bases to trimming and J lost 4 bases, with 14 bases between them. Germline V gene lookup returns CDR1 SGHTA and CDR2 FQGNSA. The CDR3 DNA reads TGTGCCAGCAGCTTAAGTAGCGCGGGGGGCACTGAAGCTTTCTTT. It is translated as CASSLSSAGGTEAFF.

The chain employs TRBV6-4 and TRBJ1-1; D is perhaps TRBD1 (6 bases). Germline V CDR1 and CDR2: MRHNA, SNTAGT. There are 13 residues in the CDR3. The V gene lost 5 bases and the J gene lost 1 base, with 8 bases spanning the gap. This CDR3 is CASSTGRNTEAFF. The CDR3 DNA follows: TGTGCCAGCAGTACAGGGAGGAACACTGAAGCTTTCTTT.

This clone was counted a single time. The chain employs TRBV2 and TRBJ1-2; TRBD1 matches 10 bases. The CDR3 consists of 15 residues. V dropped 6 bases and J dropped 4; count of bases not matched to a gene: 8. Germline V lookup: CDR1 SNHLY, CDR2 FYNNEI. The CDR3 region has the DNA TGTGCCAGCAGCCTGAAGGGGACAGGGGTCTATGGCTACACCTTC. Its translation is CASSLKGTGVYGYTF.

This clone appeared once. This same CDR3 is encoded by further DNA sequences in the sample. This chain links TRBV2 with TRBJ1-1, with TRBD1 matching over 7 bases. After removal of 6 bases from V and 2 bases from J, the junction contained 9 bases not matched to a gene. CDR1 is SNHLY, CDR2 FYNNEI, per germline. The CDR3 is made up of 15 amino acids. The CDR3 spells CASSRDTGENTEAFF. The CDR3 coding sequence is TGTGCCAGCAGCCGAGATACAGGGGAAAACACTGAAGCTTTCTTT.

This chain uses TRBV2 with TRBJ2-7; possibly TRBD2 for D (6 bases). Germline V lookup: CDR1 SNHLY, CDR2 FYNNEI. Trimming took 6 bases from V and 3 from J, leaving 12 bases between them. The CDR3 loop spans 13 amino acids. In DNA, the CDR3 is TGTGCCAGCAGCCGGGACTTAAACTACGAGCAGTACTTC. Its protein product is CASSRDLNYEQYF.

The V gene is TRBV3-1 (or the pseudogene TRBV3-2), the J gene TRBJ2-3, with a weak D call TRBD2 (7 bases). CDR3 length: 15 residues. The V end lost 3 bases, the J end lost 4 bases, and 14 bases lay between the germline ends. The germline V gene encodes CDR1 LGHDT and CDR2 YNNKEL (reference sequence). In DNA form, the CDR3 reads TGTGCCAGCAGCCAGTGGAAGGGGGGGGCAGATACGCAGTATTTT. This codes for CASSQWKGGADTQYF.

This chain joins TRBV15 and TRBJ2-1, with D unresolved. The CDR3 is made up of 14 amino acids. Trimming shortened V by 0 bases and J by 10 bases, and 13 bases separated the two germline ends. The germline gives CDR1 LNHNV, CDR2 YYDKDF (reference sequence). The CDR3 region has the DNA TGTGCCACCAGCAGAGAGCTCGGGTCTCTCGAGCAGTTCTTC. It specifies CATSRELGSLEQFF.

The V call is TRBV5-1, the J call TRBJ1-4, with 7 bases fitting TRBD1. With 3 bases clipped from V and 7 bases from J, the junction kept 9 bases outside the gene matches. CDR3 length: 15 amino acids. Germline V gene lookup returns CDR1 SGHRS and CDR2 YFSETQ. The CDR3 nucleotides are TGCGCCAGCAGCTCATTAGACAGGGATGGTGAAAAACTGTTTTTT. It is translated as CASSSLDRDGEKLFF.

This chain joins TRBV24-1 and TRBJ2-2, with D maybe TRBD1 (6 bases). V lost 2 bases, J lost 5 bases, and 11 bases lay in between. Germline lookup yields CDR1 KGHDR and CDR2 SFDVKD. This CDR3 has 15 residues. The CDR3 loop reads CATSDSRGFTGELFF. The CDR3 DNA is TGTGCCACCAGTGATTCAAGGGGGTTTACCGGGGAGCTGTTTTTT.

V and J are TRBV5-1 and TRBJ2-1; 7 nucleotides agree with TRBD2. The ends lost 5 bases at V and 4 bases at J; junction bases unmatched: 9. Germline assignment: CDR1 SGHRS and CDR2 YFSETQ. This CDR3 contains 15 residues. The CDR3 DNA reads TGCGCCAGCAGTTGGATAGCTAGCGGTTACAATGAGCAGTTCTTC. Translating it yields CASSWIASGYNEQFF.

The chain carries TRBV12-3 or TRBV12-4 and TRBJ1-6; D is ambiguous. The V and J ends lost 3 bases and 15 bases respectively, with 9 bases between them. The CDR3 has 11 amino acids. This chain's CDR3 is CASSFLDLLHF. CDR3 nucleotides: TGTGCCAGCAGTTTTTTAGATCTCCTCCACTTT.

V and J are TRBV7-9 and TRBJ1-1, with D maybe TRBD1 (5 bases). The V end was cut by 5 bases, the J end by 0 bases, with 7 bases between. The CDR3 has 13 amino acids. Germline V gene lookup returns CDR1 SEHNR and CDR2 FQNEAQ (reference sequence). In DNA form, the CDR3 reads TGTGCCAGCAGCCCACAGGTGAACACTGAAGCTTTCTTT. As protein: CASSPQVNTEAFF.

Only one count was recorded for this clone. V and J are TRBV5-5 and TRBJ1-2, with 10 bases fitting TRBD1. Losses at the gene ends were 2 bases for V and 8 bases for J; bases not matched to a gene: 9. Germline loops: CDR1 SGHKS, CDR2 YYEKEE (reference sequence). The CDR3 length is 15 residues. This CDR3 reads CASSFGTGEFMGYTF. CDR3 nucleotide sequence: TGTGCCAGCAGCTTCGGGACAGGGGAGTTTATGGGCTACACCTTC.

To note about this clone: The sample contains more than one DNA sequence encoding this CDR3. The V and J genes are TRBV18 and TRBJ2-7; 8 positions agree with TRBD2. This CDR3 has 15 amino acids. CDR1 is KGHSH, CDR2 LQKENI, per germline. The J segment lost 2 bases and the V segment lost 0 bases, leaving 3 bases of the junction unmatched. CDR3 nucleotide sequence: TGTGCCAGCTCACCACCCCTAGCGGGTACCTACGAGCAGTACTTC. Translated: CASSPPLAGTYEQYF.

V is TRBV5-6 and J is TRBJ2-1, with 7 bases lining up with TRBD1. CDR3 length: 14 amino acids. V dropped 0 bases and J dropped 8; count of bases not matched to a gene: 5. In germline, CDR1 is SGHDT, CDR2 YYEEEE. The CDR3 DNA follows: TGTGCCAGCAGCTTGGGGGTCGGGACAGATGAGCAGTTCTTC. Its protein is CASSLGVGTDEQFF.

This clone was seen once. The chain carries TRBV20-1 and TRBJ1-2; D might be TRBD1 (5 bases). Trimming stripped 6 bases from V and 11 bases from J, with 16 bases between. The CDR3 is 11 amino acids. Germline V gene sequence: CDR1 DFQATT, CDR2 SNEGSKA (reference sequence). Written as DNA, the CDR3 is TGCAGTGCCCACGGGACTCATTCATACACCTTC. It yields the protein CSAHGTHSYTF.

This clone was detected only a few times. This chain links TRBV7-2 with TRBJ1-5; 10 bases agree with TRBD1. V shed 5 bases and J 2 bases; nucleotides not matched to a gene: 12. Looked up from germline, CDR1 is SGHTA and CDR2 is FQGNSA. CDR3 length: 18 amino acids. CDR3 sequence (DNA): TGTGCCAGCAGCCCGCCTGGGACAGGGGTGGGCGGCAATCAGCCCCAGCATTTT. Translating it yields CASSPPGTGVGGNQPQHF. Combining the CDR3 with reference TRBV7-2 and TRBJ1-5 gives the whole variable domain GAGVSQSPSNKVTEKGKDVELRCDPISGHTALYWYRQSLGQGLEFLIYFQGNSAPDKSGLPSDRFSAERTGGSVSTLTIQRTQQEDSAVYLCASSPPGTGVGGNQPQHFGDGTRLSIL.

The chain couples TRBV6-5 to TRBJ1-2; 7 bases align to TRBD1. V shed 10 bases and J 7 bases; nucleotides not matched to a gene: 15. This CDR3 contains 14 residues. CDR1 MNHEY and CDR2 SVGAGI come from the germline V gene. The CDR3 spells CATALTDRAGGYTF. As DNA, the CDR3 is TGTGCCACCGCCCTCACCGACAGGGCCGGTGGCTACACCTTC.

The CDR3 sequence is CASSRGTDIQETQYF. DNA of the CDR3: TGTGCCAGCAGCCGCGGGACAGATATACAAGAGACCCAGTACTTC. This chain links TRBV7-3 with TRBJ2-5; a possible D gene is TRBD1 (7 bases). The CDR3 has 15 amino acids. CDR1 is SGHTA and CDR2 is FQGTGA in the germline V gene. With 5 bases removed from V and 2 bases from J, the gap between germline ends came to 15 bases.